A selection of T cell receptor beta chains follows, all from one sample in a study of Graves' ophthalmopathy and Graves' hyperthyroidism. Each CDR3 protein gets one entry after TCRdb re-called the multiplex PCR reads with MiXCR. The sample holds around 1,000,000 distinct CDR3 sequences, roughly two fifths seen once. Material: peripheral blood or thyroid tissue (not recorded which). The receptors come from an adult man with Graves' hyperthyroidism. Both conserved end residues are part of each CDR3. The order of the fields is clone size, V gene, D gene, J gene, CDR3 protein, CDR3 DNA. D genes are given only for firm matches. Size tells how often a clone was seen (once, few, many) or the class of an expanded clone, and some rows leave it out.

>few|TRBV3-1|NA|TRBJ1-6
CASSQSSDSPLHF
TGTGCCAGCAGCCAAAGTTCTGATTCACCCCTCCACTTT
>NA|TRBV7-2|NA|TRBJ2-6
CASSLKRDSYNSPLHFGANVLTF
NA
>NA|TRBV19|NA|TRBJ1-2
CASSIGQPPAYGYTF
TGTGCCAGTAGTATCGGGCAGCCCCCCGCCTATGGCTACACCTTC
>many|TRBV7-7|NA|TRBJ2-2
CASSPRGGTNTGELFF
TGTGCCAGCAGCCCCCGCGGCGGGACGAACACCGGGGAGCTGTTTTTT
>NA|TRBV24-1|TRBD1|TRBJ1-2
CATSDPTGGDGYTF
TGTGCCACCAGTGATCCTACAGGGGGTGATGGCTACACCTTC
>many|TRBV5-1|NA|TRBJ2-2
CASSTGTENTGELFF
TGCGCCAGCAGCACGGGGACTGAGAACACCGGGGAGCTGTTTTTT
>many|TRBV5-1|NA|TRBJ2-7
CASSPRGSGHEQYF
TGCGCCAGCAGCCCCCGGGGTAGCGGCCACGAGCAGTACTTC
>many|TRBV6-5|NA|TRBJ2-5
CASSSLDRIEETQYF
TGTGCCAGCAGTTCCCTAGACAGGATAGAGGAGACCCAGTACTTC
>many|TRBV19|NA|TRBJ2-7
CASSSDLRGLYEQYF
TGTGCCAGTAGTAGCGACCTTAGGGGACTTTACGAGCAGTACTTC
>NA|TRBV6-5|NA|TRBJ1-2
CASSQTLGGDGYTF
TGTGCCAGCAGTCAAACACTCGGGGGCGATGGCTACACCTTC